What follows is one TCR beta chain and its context. Its antigen is not identified. This sample was taken from a study of cytomegalovirus exposure and HLA in healthy donors. At the time of sampling, donors were nominally healthy, though unrecorded immune exposures were likely. Study outcomes and limitations: One later analysis reportedly identified an Asian-associated ancestry cluster that showed fewer N-insertions than the approximately 600-donor mean. Sequencing likely caused a cluster of highly shared sequence variants. Roughly uniform depth of sequencing across donors was assumed in presence/absence analyses.

With 60 Vbeta and 13 Jbeta primers, the PCR was carried out. Repertoires were generated with immunoSEQ multiplex PCR, while TCRdb's copy carries only in-frame clones and drops some. The sample holds 120,000 to 150,000 clones; 73% are singletons and the top ten take approximately 1.6%. CDR3 size: 15 residues. Germline trimming cut 1 base from V and 2 bases from J; bases unmatched to any gene: 5. Germline CDR1 and CDR2: LGHNA and YNFKEQ. V usage is TRBV4-2 and J usage is TRBJ2-7; TRBD1 matches at 7 bases. Material: PBMCs. The sequence was obtained from a woman under 30 in good health and CMV-seronegative. CDR3 protein: CASSQVSRGTYEQYF. The CDR3 nucleotides are TGTGCCAGCAGCCAAGTCTCCAGGGGGACCTACGAGCAGTACTTC.